This T cell receptor (beta chain) was observed in a study of blood T cell repertoires in COVID-19. In the study overall: The United States, Italy and Spain provided the acute and convalescent COVID-19 samples. PBMCs, B-cell-depleted T cells, or T cells provided the cDNA or gDNA that made up the material.

Per the original data handling: Nucleated cell counts were estimated from reference gene primer amplification. Generated by immunoSEQ multiplex PCR, the TCRdb table keeps only in-frame clones and is missing some. Clonal size and the V and J genes are those of that table, whereas D and trimming came from the DNA. The sample shows 90,000 to 120,000 clones, roughly 84% of them seen only once. The CDR3 consists of 14 residues. Trimming removed 3 bases from V and 1 base from J, with 8 bases in between. The clonotype was recovered from a human donor in a cohort sampled during active COVID-19. The specimen sequenced was peripheral blood. The chain links TRBV5-3 to TRBJ1-3; a weak D match, TRBD1 (6 bases). TRBV5-3 falls under the ORF class, with uncertain function. CDR3 DNA: TGTGCCAGAAGCTCAAGGGGGTCTGGAAACACCATATATTTT. Its protein is CARSSRGSGNTIYF.